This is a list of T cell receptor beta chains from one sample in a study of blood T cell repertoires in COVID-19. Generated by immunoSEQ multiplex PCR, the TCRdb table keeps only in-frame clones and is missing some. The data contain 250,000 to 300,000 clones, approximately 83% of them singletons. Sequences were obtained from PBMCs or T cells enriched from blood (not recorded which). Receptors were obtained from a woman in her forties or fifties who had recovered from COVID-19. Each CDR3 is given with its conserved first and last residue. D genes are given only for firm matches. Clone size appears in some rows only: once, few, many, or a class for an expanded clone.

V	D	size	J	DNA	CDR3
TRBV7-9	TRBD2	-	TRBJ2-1	TGTGCCAGCAGCTTGGACCTAGCGGGAGGGGGTGAGCAGTTCTTC	CASSLDLAGGGEQFF
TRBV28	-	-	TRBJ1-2	TGTGCCAGCAGTAACAGGGCTACTAACTATGGCTACACCTTC	CASSNRATNYGYTF
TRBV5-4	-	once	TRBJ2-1	TGTGCCAGCAGCATGTCGGGAACCTACAATGAGCAGTTCTTC	CASSMSGTYNEQFF
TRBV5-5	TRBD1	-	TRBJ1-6	TGTGCCAGCAGCCCAAGGGACAGGAGTAGATCACCCCTCCACTTT	CASSPRDRSRSPLHF
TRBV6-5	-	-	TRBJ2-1	TGTGCCAGCAGTTACAGTCGACTCCGTTTCAATGAGCAGTTCTTC	CASSYSRLRFNEQFF
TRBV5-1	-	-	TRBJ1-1	TGCGCCAGCAGCCCGTTGGGGCAGGTGAACACTGAAGCTTTCTTT	CASSPLGQVNTEAFF
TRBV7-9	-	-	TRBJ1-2	TGTGCCAGCAGCAAACAGGAGTATGGCTACACCTTC	CASSKQEYGYTF
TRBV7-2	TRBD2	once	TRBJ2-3	TGTGCCAGCACTCCTAGGGCTAGCGGGAGGGCCGATACGCAGTATTTT	CASTPRASGRADTQYF
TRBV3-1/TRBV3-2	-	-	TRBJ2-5	TGTGCCAGCAGCCAAAACCCTGGACAGCCCCGAGAGACCCAGTACTTC	CASSQNPGQPRETQYF
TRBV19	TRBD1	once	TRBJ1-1	TGTGCCAGTAGTATATGGGGACAGTCGAACACTGAAGCTTTCTTT	CASSIWGQSNTEAFF
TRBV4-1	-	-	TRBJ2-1	TGCGCCAGCAGCCAAGATGCCCCGAGCTCCTACAATGAGCAGTTCTTC	CASSQDAPSSYNEQFF
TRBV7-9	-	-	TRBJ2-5	TGTGCCAGCAGAAATACAGGGACGGGAGAGACCCAGTACTTC	CASRNTGTGETQYF
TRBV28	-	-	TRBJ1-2	TGTGCCAGCGTTGTCAACCCGTTTTTGCCGGGGGGAGATGGCTACACCTTC	CASVVNPFLPGGDGYTF
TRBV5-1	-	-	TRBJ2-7	TGCGCCAGCAGCTTGGACGCGGGATTAGGAACCTACGAGCAGTACTTC	CASSLDAGLGTYEQYF
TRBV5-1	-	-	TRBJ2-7	TGCGCCAGCACAGGGGACACCTACGAGCAGTACTTC	CASTGDTYEQYF
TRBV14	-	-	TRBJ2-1	TGTGCCAGCAGCCCTTACAATGAGCAGTTCTTC	CASSPYNEQFF
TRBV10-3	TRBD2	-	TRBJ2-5	TGTGCCATGTCCACTAGCGGGAGTGAGACCCAGTACTTC	CAMSTSGSETQYF
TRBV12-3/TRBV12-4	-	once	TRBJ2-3	TGTGCCAGCAGACAGGGCCCAGGTACGCAGTATTTT	CASRQGPGTQYF
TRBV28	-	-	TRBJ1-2	TGTGCCAGCAGCCTAGGGGGGGGCTATGGCTACACCTTC	CASSLGGGYGYTF
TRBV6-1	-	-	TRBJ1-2	TGTGCCAGCAGTGAGGTGTTAGGAACTAGCTACACCTTC	CASSEVLGTSYTF
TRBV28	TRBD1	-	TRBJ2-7	TGTGCCAGCAGCTCAAGACAGGGACAACCGGGCTACGAGCAGTACTTC	CASSSRQGQPGYEQYF
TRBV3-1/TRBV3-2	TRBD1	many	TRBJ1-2	TGTGCCAGCAGCCAAATTGACAGGGATTATGGCTACACCTTC	CASSQIDRDYGYTF
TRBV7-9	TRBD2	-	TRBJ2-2	TGTGCCAGCAGCACTAGCGGGACCGGGGAGCTGTTTTTT	CASSTSGTGELFF
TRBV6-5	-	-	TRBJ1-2	TGTGCCAGCACCCCCATGGGGGCAGGCGAGTATGGCTACACCTTC	CASTPMGAGEYGYTF
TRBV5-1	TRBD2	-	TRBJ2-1	TGCGCCAGCAGCTTAAACTTAGCGGGGAGCTCCTACAATGAGCAGTTCTTC	CASSLNLAGSSYNEQFF
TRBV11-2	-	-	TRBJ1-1	TGTGCCAGCATGGTCTATGGTTCCACTGAAGCTTTCTTT	CASMVYGSTEAFF
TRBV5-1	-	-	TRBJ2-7	TGCGCCAGCAGCTTGGAACAGTCGAGCGGAGCGACGGACGAGCAGTACTTC	CASSLEQSSGATDEQYF
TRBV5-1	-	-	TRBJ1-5	TGCGCCAGCAGCTTGGCCGGTAGCAATCAGCCCCAGCATTTT	CASSLAGSNQPQHF
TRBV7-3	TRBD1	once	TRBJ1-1	TGTGCCAGCAGTTCCAGGGGGTTTACTGAAGCTTTCTTT	CASSSRGFTEAFF
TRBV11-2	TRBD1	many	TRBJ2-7	TGTGCCAGCAGCTCGGGACAGAAGGTATACGAGCAGTACTTC	CASSSGQKVYEQYF
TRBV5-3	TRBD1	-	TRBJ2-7	TGTGCCAGAAGCTTGAGGGACAGGAGACCCTACGAGCAGTACTTC	CARSLRDRRPYEQYF
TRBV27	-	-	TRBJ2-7	TGTGCCAGCCGGGGTGTCTCCTACGAGCAGTACTTC	CASRGVSYEQYF